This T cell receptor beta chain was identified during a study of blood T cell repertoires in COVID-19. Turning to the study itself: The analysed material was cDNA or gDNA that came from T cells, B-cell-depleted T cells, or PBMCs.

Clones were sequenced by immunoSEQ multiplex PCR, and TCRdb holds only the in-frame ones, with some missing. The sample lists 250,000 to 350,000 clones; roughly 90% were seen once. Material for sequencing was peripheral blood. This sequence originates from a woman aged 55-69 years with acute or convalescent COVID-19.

The CDR3 DNA follows: TGTGCCAGCAGCTTAGCCGGCAGGGTAAATGAGCAGTTCTTC. Translated, it gives CASSLAGRVNEQFF. The chain employs TRBV7-9 and TRBJ2-1; TRBD1 is a possible D gene (5 bases). V was clipped by 0 bases and J by 7 bases, with 10 bases between them. Germline assignment: CDR1 SEHNR and CDR2 FQNEAQ (reference sequence). The CDR3 extends over 14 amino acids.